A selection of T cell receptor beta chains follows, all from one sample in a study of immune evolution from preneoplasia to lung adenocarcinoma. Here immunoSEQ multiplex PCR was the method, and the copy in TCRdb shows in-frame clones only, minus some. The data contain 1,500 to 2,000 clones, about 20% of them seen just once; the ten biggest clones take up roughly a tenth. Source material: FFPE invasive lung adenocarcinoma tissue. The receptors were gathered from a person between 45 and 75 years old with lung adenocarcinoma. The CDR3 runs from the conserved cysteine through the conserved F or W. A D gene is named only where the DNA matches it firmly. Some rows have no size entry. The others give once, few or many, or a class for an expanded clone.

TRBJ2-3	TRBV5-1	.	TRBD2	CASSPGTSGIRTQYF	TGCGCCAGCAGCCCCGGGACTAGCGGGATCAGAACGCAGTATTTT
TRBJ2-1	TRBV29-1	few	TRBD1	CSVEDPDRSSYNEQFF	TGCAGCGTTGAAGATCCGGACAGGAGCTCCTACAATGAGCAGTTCTTC
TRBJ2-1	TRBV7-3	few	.	CASSFFPSSYNEQFF	TGTGCCAGCAGCTTTTTCCCAAGCTCCTACAATGAGCAGTTCTTC
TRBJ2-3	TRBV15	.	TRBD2	CATSIKLGLAGVPDTQYF	TGTGCCACCAGCATAAAACTGGGACTAGCGGGAGTACCAGATACGCAGTATTTT
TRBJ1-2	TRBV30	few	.	CAWREQGRDGYTF	TGTGCCTGGAGGGAACAGGGACGGGATGGCTACACCTTC
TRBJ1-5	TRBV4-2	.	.	CASSQRGSNQPQHF	TGTGCCAGCAGCCAAAGGGGGAGCAATCAGCCCCAGCATTTT
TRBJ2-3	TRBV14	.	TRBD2	CASSQDRVGLAGPDTQYF	TGTGCCAGCAGCCAAGATAGGGTGGGACTAGCGGGACCAGATACGCAGTATTTT
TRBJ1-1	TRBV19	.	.	CASSVATGNAEAFF	TGTGCCAGTAGTGTTGCTACAGGGAACGCTGAAGCTTTCTTT
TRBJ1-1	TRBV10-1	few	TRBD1	CASKRPGQKNTEAFF	TGCGCCAGCAAAAGACCGGGACAGAAGAACACTGAAGCTTTCTTT
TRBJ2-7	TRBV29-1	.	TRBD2	CSVRTSGISYEQYF	TGCAGCGTTAGAACTAGCGGGATCTCCTACGAGCAGTACTTC
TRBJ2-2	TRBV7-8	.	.	CASSLVLTGELFF	TGTGCCAGCAGCTTAGTTTTGACCGGGGAGCTGTTTTTT
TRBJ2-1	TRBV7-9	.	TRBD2	CASSLILGAGVLDEQFF	TGTGCCAGCAGCTTAATTCTAGGAGCGGGAGTTCTCGATGAGCAGTTCTTC
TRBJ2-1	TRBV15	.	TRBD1	CATQGRDREYNEQFF	TGTGCCACCCAAGGCCGGGACAGGGAATACAATGAGCAGTTCTTC
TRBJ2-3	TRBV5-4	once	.	CASSLRGADTQYF	TGTGCCAGCAGCTTGCGGGGGGCTGATACGCAGTATTTT
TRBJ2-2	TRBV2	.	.	CASMPQPGTGELFF	TGTGCCAGCATGCCCCAACCCGGCACCGGGGAGCTGTTTTTT
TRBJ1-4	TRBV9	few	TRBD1	CASSVQGASNEKLFF	TGTGCCAGCAGCGTTCAGGGGGCCTCTAATGAAAAACTGTTTTTT
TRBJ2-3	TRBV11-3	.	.	CATGRDTQYF	TGTGCCACCGGTAGAGATACGCAGTATTTT
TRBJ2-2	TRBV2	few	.	CASSPTRTGELFF	TGTGCCAGCAGCCCAACGCGGACCGGGGAGCTGTTTTTT
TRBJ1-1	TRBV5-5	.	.	CASSQGIGRYNTEAFF	TGTGCCAGCAGCCAGGGGATAGGCAGATACAACACTGAAGCTTTCTTT
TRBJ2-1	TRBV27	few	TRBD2	CASSISGSFNEQFF	TGTGCCAGCAGTATCAGCGGGAGTTTTAATGAGCAGTTCTTC
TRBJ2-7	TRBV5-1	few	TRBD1	CASSFYGTGGSYEQYF	TGCGCCAGCAGCTTCTACGGGACAGGGGGCTCCTACGAGCAGTACTTC
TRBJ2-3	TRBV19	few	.	CASRRVLDSDTQYF	TGTGCCAGTAGAAGAGTGCTCGATTCAGATACGCAGTATTTT
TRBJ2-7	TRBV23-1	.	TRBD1	CASSQYRGYEQYF	TGCGCCAGCAGTCAATACAGGGGGTACGAGCAGTACTTC
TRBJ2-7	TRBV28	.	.	CASSLGYEQYF	TGTGCCAGCAGTTTGGGGTACGAGCAGTACTTC
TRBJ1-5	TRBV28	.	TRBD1	CASSPRQGGVGWYSNQPQHF	TGTGCCAGCAGTCCCCGACAGGGAGGGGTCGGATGGTATAGCAATCAGCCCCAGCATTTT
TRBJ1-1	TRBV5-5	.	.	CASSSGSNTEAFF	TGTGCCAGCAGTTCAGGTTCGAACACTGAAGCTTTCTTT
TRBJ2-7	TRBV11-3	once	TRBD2	CASSPGLPAGTTYEQYF	TGTGCCAGCAGCCCGGGACTCCCGGCCGGGACTACCTACGAGCAGTACTTC
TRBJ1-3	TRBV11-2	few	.	CASSSGHGSGNTIYF	TGTGCCAGCAGCTCCGGACACGGCTCTGGAAACACCATATATTTT
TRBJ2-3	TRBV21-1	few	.	CASSKVGGGTDTQYF	.
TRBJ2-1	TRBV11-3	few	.	CASSLGMPGVYNEQFF	TGTGCCAGCAGCTTAGGGATGCCCGGGGTGTACAATGAGCAGTTCTTC
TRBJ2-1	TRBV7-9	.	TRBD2	CASSLRTSVDNEQFF	TGTGCCAGCAGCTTAAGGACTAGCGTCGACAATGAGCAGTTCTTC
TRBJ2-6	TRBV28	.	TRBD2	CASSSGLAGGSGANVLTF	TGTGCCAGCAGTTCGGGACTAGCGGGAGGTAGTGGGGCCAACGTCCTGACTTTC
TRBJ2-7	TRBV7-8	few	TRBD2	CASSWPGGNEQYF	TGTGCCAGCAGCTGGCCCGGGGGGAACGAGCAGTACTTC
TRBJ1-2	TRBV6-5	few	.	CASTGGVGGYTF	TGTGCCAGCACCGGAGGGGTTGGGGGCTACACCTTC
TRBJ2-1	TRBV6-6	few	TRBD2	CASRGSGGVDNEQFF	TGTGCCAGCAGGGGAAGCGGGGGGGTCGACAATGAGCAGTTCTTC
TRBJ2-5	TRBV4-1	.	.	CASSQDIPRRETQYF	TGCGCCAGCAGCCAAGATATTCCCCGGCGGGAGACCCAGTACTTC
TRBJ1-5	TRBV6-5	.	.	CASRSSGYSNQPQHF	TGTGCCAGCAGGTCCTCGGGGTATAGCAATCAGCCCCAGCATTTT
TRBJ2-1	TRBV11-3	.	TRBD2	CASSPTGSGSSYNEQFF	TGTGCCAGCAGCCCGACGGGTAGCGGGAGTTCCTACAATGAGCAGTTCTTC
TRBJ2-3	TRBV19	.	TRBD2	CASSDRGAGVGVTQYF	TGTGCCAGTAGTGACCGGGGCGCGGGGGTTGGCGTTACGCAGTATTTT
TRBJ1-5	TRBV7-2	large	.	CASSLVRGSQPQHF	TGTGCCAGCAGCTTAGTGAGGGGGAGTCAGCCCCAGCATTTT
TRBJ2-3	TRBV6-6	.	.	CASSSIRNPSADTQYF	TGTGCCAGCAGTTCCATCCGGAATCCTTCGGCAGATACGCAGTATTTT
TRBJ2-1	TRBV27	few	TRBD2	CASRPLTREGQRWEQFF	TGTGCCAGCCGCCCCTTAACCCGGGAGGGCCAGAGATGGGAGCAGTTCTTC
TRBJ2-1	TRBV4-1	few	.	CASSQVLGDWENEQFF	TGCGCCAGCAGCCAAGTTTTAGGGGATTGGGAGAATGAGCAGTTCTTC
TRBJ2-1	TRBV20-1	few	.	CSARGLNEQFF	TGCAGTGCCAGGGGCTTGAATGAGCAGTTCTTC
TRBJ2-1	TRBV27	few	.	CASSSPLYEQFF	TGTGCCAGCAGTTCTCCCCTTTATGAGCAGTTCTTC
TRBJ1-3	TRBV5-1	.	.	CASSPGTNGNTIYF	TGCGCCAGCAGCCCCGGGACTAATGGAAACACCATATATTTT
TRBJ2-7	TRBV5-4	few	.	CASSYEYSYEQYF	TGTGCCAGCAGCTACGAGTACTCCTACGAGCAGTACTTC
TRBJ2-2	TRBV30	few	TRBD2	CAWSRGTSGVTGELFF	TGTGCCTGGAGCCGCGGGACTAGCGGGGTCACCGGGGAGCTGTTTTTT
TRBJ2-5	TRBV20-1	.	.	CSAPSYGTQYF	TGCAGTGCTCCTAGTTACGGGACCCAGTACTTC
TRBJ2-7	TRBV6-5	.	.	CASSYRGADSSYEQYF	TGTGCCAGCAGTTACCGGGGAGCTGACAGCTCCTACGAGCAGTACTTC
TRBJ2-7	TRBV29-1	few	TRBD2	CSVGTSGAYEQYF	TGCAGCGTGGGGACTAGCGGAGCCTACGAGCAGTACTTC
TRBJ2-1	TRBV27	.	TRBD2	CASSFGRLAGNNEQFF	TGTGCCAGCAGTTTCGGAAGACTAGCGGGGAACAATGAGCAGTTCTTC
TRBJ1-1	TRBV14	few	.	CASSQFVGEAAFF	TGTGCCAGCAGCCAATTTGTAGGAGAAGCGGCTTTCTTT
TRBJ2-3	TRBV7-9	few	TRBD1	CASSGRDRGWEDTQYF	TGTGCCAGCAGCGGGCGGGACAGGGGATGGGAAGATACGCAGTATTTT
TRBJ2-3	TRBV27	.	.	CASSPNLSTDTQYF	TGTGCCAGCAGCCCAAACCTCAGCACAGATACGCAGTATTTT
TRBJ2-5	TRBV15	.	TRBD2	CATSTKREFQETQYF	TGTGCCACCAGCACCAAGCGGGAGTTCCAAGAGACCCAGTACTTC
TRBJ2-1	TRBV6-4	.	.	CASSDSEYNEQFF	TGTGCCAGCAGTGACTCCGAATACAATGAGCAGTTCTTC
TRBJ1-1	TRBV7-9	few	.	CASSLYLGPGAFF	TGTGCCAGCAGCTTATATCTCGGGCCGGGAGCTTTCTTT